This T cell receptor beta chain was sequenced during a study of shared clonotypes between healthy human individuals. Study-level information: The donors, two women and a few men, were aged 18 to 49.

The J segment lost 5 bases and the V segment lost 1 base, leaving 13 bases of the junction unmatched. CDR1 and CDR2 (germline): KGHSH, LQKENI. The CDR3 runs to 18 residues. Here immunoSEQ multiplex PCR was the method, and the copy in TCRdb shows in-frame clones only, minus some. The sample holds 300,000 to 400,000 clones; around 74% are singletons and the top ten take around 10%. The rearrangement links TRBV18 to TRBJ2-5, with 10 nucleotides matching TRBD1. Source material: memory CD4+ T cells sorted from blood. Subset noted: CD45RA-negative fraction. The receptor was isolated from a man under 40 in good health. CDR3 nucleotides: TGTGCCAGCTCACCACTGGTTCCCCCCGGGACAGGGGTTGAGACCCAGTACTTC. It codes for CASSPLVPPGTGVETQYF.